Shown below are 29 T cell receptor beta chains from a single sample sequenced in a study of blood T cell repertoires in COVID-19 (dated by TCRdb to the early 2020s). The library came from the immunoSEQ multiplex PCR assay. TCRdb carries this immuneACCESS record with in-frame sequences only. Its versions omit some clonotypes, under half of them owing to an unresolved V gene in the studies checked, with the rest unexplained. Across this sample there are fewer than 400,000 clones, with around 85% seen only once. Of the sample, approximately 3.7% falls within the top ten clones. The specimen sequenced was peripheral blood. All receptors come from a woman between 18 and 30 years old with acute or convalescent COVID-19.

The chain recombines TRBV24-1 with TRBJ1-6, with D possibly matching TRBD1 (5 bases). The CDR3 is 14 amino acids. V lost 5 bases to trimming and J lost 4 bases, with 8 bases between them. Germline values: CDR1 KGHDR, CDR2 SFDVKD. This CDR3 reads CATSATGYNSPLHF. In nucleotides, the CDR3 is TGTGCCACCAGTGCCACAGGATATAATTCACCCCTCCACTTT.

The J gene is TRBJ2-7, the V gene TRBV6-5; 7 bases fit TRBD2. The CDR3 totals 15 residues. Trimming took 2 bases from V and 1 from J; bases not matched to a gene: 5. The germline V gene has CDR1 MNHEY and CDR2 SVGAGI. The CDR3 DNA reads as TGTGCCAGCAGTTACGACGGGGGGATATCCTACGAGCAGTACTTC. Its translation: CASSYDGGISYEQYF.

V gene TRBV5-1 combines with J gene TRBJ2-6; possible D gene TRBD1, 6 bases. CDR3 length: 18 amino acids. The V end was cut by 1 base, the J end by 1 base, with 15 bases between. Germline CDR1 reads SGHRS; CDR2 reads YFSETQ. The CDR3 DNA is TGCGCCAGCAGCTTGACAGGGAAGGCGAGGTCTGGGGCCAACGTCCTGACTTTC. It specifies CASSLTGKARSGANVLTF.

The rearrangement joins TRBV2 to TRBJ1-1, with D possibly TRBD1 on 5 matching bases. Germline V gives CDR1 SNHLY, CDR2 FYNNEI. CDR3 length: 11 residues. V was pared by 5 bases and J by 6 bases, with 7 bases between. CDR3 sequence: CASSQGAEAFF. The CDR3 DNA reads as TGTGCCAGCAGTCAGGGCGCTGAAGCTTTCTTT.

CDR3 DNA: TGTGCCAGCAGTCCTAGACAGGGGGCTTCACCCCTCCACTTT. The encoded protein is CASSPRQGASPLHF. The chain has TRBV3-1 (or the pseudogene TRBV3-2) and TRBJ1-6; 10 bases align to TRBD1. The V and J ends lost 6 bases and 9 bases, in that order; junction bases with no gene match: 5. The CDR3 covers 14 residues. CDR1 and CDR2 from the germline V gene are LGHDT and YNNKEL (reference sequence).

J is TRBJ1-4 and V is TRBV9; 7 bases are shared with TRBD1. The V gene end was trimmed by 0 bases and the J gene end by 5 bases; junction bases not matched to a gene: 4. This CDR3 comprises 15 residues. Germline CDR1 SGDLS, CDR2 YYNGEE. CDR3 residues: CASSVAGTENEKLFF. The CDR3 DNA is TGTGCCAGCAGCGTAGCCGGGACAGAGAATGAAAAACTGTTTTTT.

The V and J genes are TRBV2 and TRBJ1-5; D uncertain. The CDR3 is 12 residues long. The germline V gene has CDR1 SNHLY and CDR2 FYNNEI. The V end was cut by 5 bases, the J end by 6 bases, with 8 bases between. The CDR3: CASSPTVQPQHF. In DNA form, the CDR3 reads TGTGCCAGCAGTCCCACAGTTCAGCCCCAGCATTTT.

The V call is TRBV28, the J call TRBJ1-4, with D maybe TRBD1 (5 bases). The CDR3 is made up of 18 amino acids. Germline V gene lookup returns CDR1 MDHEN and CDR2 SYDVKM. V was cut by 6 bases and J by 3 bases, with 23 bases left in between. The CDR3 sequence: CASSHPLPFGGPNEKLFF. The CDR3 DNA sequence: TGTGCCAGCAGCCACCCTTTACCTTTCGGGGGACCTAATGAAAAACTGTTTTTT. Combining the CDR3 with reference TRBV28 and TRBJ1-4 gives the whole variable domain DVKVTQSSRYLVKRTGEKVFLECVQDMDHENMFWYRQDPGLGLRLIYFSYDVKMKEKGDIPEGYSVSREKKERFSLILESASTNQTSMYLCASSHPLPFGGPNEKLFFGSGTQLSVL.

The J gene is TRBJ2-3, the V gene TRBV19, with 8 bases that match TRBD1. In germline, CDR1 is LNHDA, CDR2 SQIVND (reference sequence). V shed 4 bases and J 3 bases; nucleotides not matched to a gene: 9. The CDR3 runs 16 residues. CDR3: CASSKEGQVETDTQYF. CDR3 nucleotides: TGTGCCAGTAGTAAGGAGGGACAGGTTGAAACAGATACGCAGTATTTT.

The chain uses TRBV9 and TRBJ1-2; TRBD1 agrees at 8 bases. V shed 0 bases and J 9 bases; nucleotides not matched to a gene: 7. From germline, CDR1 is SGDLS and CDR2 YYNGEE. This CDR3 region has 14 residues. In nucleotides, the CDR3 is TGTGCCAGCAGCGTAGCTGAGACAGGGGCCAGCTACACCTTC. Translating gives CASSVAETGASYTF. Using reference TRBV9 and TRBJ1-2 for the parts outside the CDR3, the full variable domain is DSGVTQTPKHLITATGQRVTLRCSPRSGDLSVYWYQQSLDQGLQFLIQYYNGEERAKGNILERFSAQQFPDLHSELNLSSLELGDSALYFCASSVAETGASYTFGSGTRLTVV.

The chain carries TRBV7-9 and TRBJ2-7, with TRBD2 matching over 14 bases. V shed 5 bases and J 2 bases; nucleotides not matched to a gene: 5. Germline assignment: CDR1 SEHNR and CDR2 FQNEAQ (reference sequence). CDR3 length equals 16 residues. This CDR3 is CASSRTSGGRTYEQYF. The DNA of the CDR3 is TGTGCCAGCAGCCGGACTAGCGGGGGGCGCACCTACGAGCAGTACTTC.

The chain couples TRBV7-8 to TRBJ1-2; a possible D gene is TRBD1 (5 bases). From germline, CDR1 is SGHVS and CDR2 FQNEAQ. The V end lost 3 bases, the J end lost 4 bases, and 15 bases lay between the germline ends. This CDR3 has 15 residues. Here the CDR3 reads CASSLAQEFTYGYTF. CDR3 DNA sequence: TGTGCCAGCAGCTTGGCACAGGAATTTACCTATGGCTACACCTTC.

This clone has a handful of counts. The CDR3 loop reads CASSRQGGNTEAFF. In nucleotides, the CDR3 is TGTGCCAGCAGCAGACAGGGGGGGAACACTGAAGCTTTCTTT. V usage is TRBV7-3 and J usage is TRBJ1-1; 9 bases fit TRBD1. Trimming at V came to 5 bases and at J to 1 base, leaving 2 bases not matched to a gene. The CDR3 is 14 residues long. CDR1 is SGHTA, CDR2 FQGTGA, per germline.

The CDR3 region has the DNA TGTGCCAGCAGCCCGGGGAACCAAGAGACCCAGTACTTC. Its translation: CASSPGNQETQYF. V and J are TRBV11-1 and TRBJ2-5, with a weak D call TRBD2 (5 bases). This CDR3 is 13 amino acids long. The germline V gene encodes CDR1 SGHAT and CDR2 FQDESV (reference sequence). V was shortened by 5 bases and J by 0 bases, with 7 bases between the two germline ends.

A few counts support this clone. The chain carries TRBV3-1 (or the pseudogene TRBV3-2) and TRBJ1-1; D may be TRBD1 (6 bases). The CDR3 totals 12 residues. The germline V gene encodes CDR1 LGHDT and CDR2 YNNKEL (reference sequence). V was shortened by 0 bases and J by 11 bases, with 10 bases between the two germline ends. The DNA of the CDR3 is TGTGCCAGCAGCCAAGAATCAGGGGAGGCTTTCTTT. This codes for CASSQESGEAFF.

The V call is TRBV7-3, the J call TRBJ2-3; 10 bases agree with TRBD2. Trimming at V came to 5 bases and at J to 4 bases, leaving 9 bases not matched to a gene. CDR3 length equals 16 residues. Per germline, CDR1 SGHTA and CDR2 FQGTGA. The CDR3 DNA follows: TGTGCCAGCAGCCCCCTCCCCAGCGGGGGGGCAGATACGCAGTATTTT. Amino acid sequence: CASSPLPSGGADTQYF.

This chain joins TRBV6-2 or TRBV6-3 and TRBJ2-7; 10 bases match TRBD2. The CDR3 spans 16 residues. Germline V gene sequence: CDR1 MNHEY, CDR2 SVGEGT. Trimming at V came to 4 bases and at J to 0 bases, leaving 6 bases not matched to a gene. The CDR3 sequence is CASSFLAGALSYEQYF. CDR3 coding DNA: TGTGCCAGCAGTTTCCTAGCGGGGGCCCTCTCCTACGAGCAGTACTTC.

This clone was seen just once. The chain is built from TRBV4-1 and TRBJ2-1; 10 positions match TRBD1. From germline, CDR1 is MGHRA and CDR2 YSYEKL. The V and J ends lost 0 bases and 10 bases, in that order; junction bases with no gene match: 6. The CDR3 spans 15 residues. The CDR3 nucleotides are TGCGCCAGCAGCCAAGAGGGACAGGGGAAAAGGGAGCAGTTCTTC. This encodes CASSQEGQGKREQFF.

As DNA, the CDR3 is TGTGCCAGCAGTAAACCGGGACAGGGGGCGTACGAGCAGTACTTC. Amino acid sequence: CASSKPGQGAYEQYF. The rearrangement joins TRBV6-6 to TRBJ2-7, with TRBD1 matching 12 bases. The CDR3 loop spans 15 amino acids. From germline, CDR1 is MNHNY and CDR2 SVGAGI (reference sequence). V was pared by 5 bases and J by 4 bases, with 6 bases of the junction left unmatched.

This rearrangement joins TRBV30 to TRBJ1-5; 10 nucleotides match TRBD1. V trimming: 5 bases; J trimming: 2 bases; junction bases outside the gene matches: 0. This CDR3 is 13 amino acids long. Germline V lookup: CDR1 GTSNPN, CDR2 SVGIG (reference sequence). CDR3 region: CAWGQGGNQPQHF. In nucleotides, the CDR3 is TGTGCCTGGGGACAGGGGGGCAATCAGCCCCAGCATTTT.

This sequence joins TRBV27 and TRBJ2-1; a weak D match, TRBD1 (6 bases). Germline values: CDR1 MNHEY, CDR2 SMNVEV (reference sequence). V shed 3 bases and J shed 6 bases, with 12 bases lying between them. The CDR3 is 14 residues long. CDR3 protein: CASSFVGALNEQFF. The CDR3 DNA follows: TGTGCCAGCAGTTTCGTGGGGGCACTCAATGAGCAGTTCTTC.

The rearrangement links TRBV28 to TRBJ2-3; D is possibly TRBD2 (7 bases). Germline values: CDR1 MDHEN, CDR2 SYDVKM. The V end lost 2 bases, the J end lost 3 bases, and 18 bases lay between the germline ends. This CDR3 contains 17 residues. CDR3 bases: TGTGCCAGCAGTTTAGCCCTAGGGGGGGGAGGGACAGATACGCAGTATTTT. Translating it yields CASSLALGGGGTDTQYF. The whole variable domain, filled in from reference TRBV28 and TRBJ2-3, reads DVKVTQSSRYLVKRTGEKVFLECVQDMDHENMFWYRQDPGLGLRLIYFSYDVKMKEKGDIPEGYSVSREKKERFSLILESASTNQTSMYLCASSLALGGGGTDTQYFGPGTRLTVL.

The rearrangement joins TRBV24-1 to TRBJ2-1, with TRBD1 matching over 10 bases. After removal of 9 bases from V and 8 bases from J, the junction contained 6 bases not matched to a gene. This CDR3 has 13 amino acids. Germline CDR1 KGHDR, CDR2 SFDVKD. The CDR3, as DNA: TGTGCCACCTGGGGACAGGGGAAACATGAGCAGTTCTTC. Translation: CATWGQGKHEQFF.

The chain uses TRBV27 and TRBJ2-1; 12 nucleotides line up with TRBD2. The CDR3 runs 16 residues. Germline lookup yields CDR1 MNHEY and CDR2 SMNVEV (reference sequence). With V trimmed by 1 base and J by 8 bases, 6 bases remained unmatched. In nucleotides, the CDR3 is TGTGCCAGCAGTTTATTGGCTAGCGGGAGGGTCTATGAGCAGTTCTTC. This translates into CASSLLASGRVYEQFF.

Here the CDR3 DNA reads TGCGCCAGCAGCCAAGATTCATTGGGACAGGGTCTAAACACCGGGGAGCTGTTTTTT. It encodes CASSQDSLGQGLNTGELFF. This chain connects TRBV4-1 to TRBJ2-2, with 9 bases matching TRBD1. Looked up from germline, CDR1 is MGHRA and CDR2 is YSYEKL. The CDR3 extends over 19 amino acids. Trimming removed 0 bases from V and 2 bases from J; junction bases left unmatched: 10.

The chain has TRBV12-5 and TRBJ2-7; 9 nucleotides align to TRBD1. This CDR3 has 16 residues. CDR1 and CDR2 (germline): LGHNT, FRNRAP. Trimming at V came to 0 bases and at J to 5 bases, leaving 8 bases not matched to a gene. CDR3 nucleotide sequence: TGTGCTAGTGGTTTGGTACTAGGGACAGGGCCCCACGAGCAGTACTTC. Protein: CASGLVLGTGPHEQYF.

The rearrangement joins TRBV4-1 to TRBJ2-2; 9 bases fit TRBD2. Germline V gene lookup returns CDR1 MGHRA and CDR2 YSYEKL. This CDR3 is built from 18 residues. Trimming removed 4 bases from V and 2 bases from J; junction bases left unmatched: 11. The CDR3 DNA is TGCGCCAGCAGCCTCAGGGTTCTAGCGGGGAGTAACACCGGGGAGCTGTTTTTT. It encodes CASSLRVLAGSNTGELFF.

The rearrangement joins TRBV6-5 to TRBJ2-7, with D perhaps TRBD2 (5 bases). Trimming shortened V by 2 bases and J by 0 bases, and 8 bases separated the two germline ends. Germline V lookup: CDR1 MNHEY, CDR2 SVGAGI. This CDR3 spans 14 amino acids. DNA for the CDR3: TGTGCCAGCAGTTACGAGCGGAGCTCCTACGAGCAGTACTTC. This encodes CASSYERSSYEQYF.

The chain uses TRBV24-1 and TRBJ2-3, with TRBD1 matching 7 bases. V lost 7 bases, J lost 1 base, and 1 base stayed unmatched. The CDR3 is 13 amino acids. CDR1 and CDR2 (germline): KGHDR, SFDVKD. CDR3 bases: TGTGCCACCAGCACAGGGGGCACAGATACGCAGTATTTT. Its translation: CATSTGGTDTQYF.